Below, 32 T cell receptor beta chains from the same sample are listed, as sequenced in a study of cytomegalovirus exposure and HLA in healthy donors. PCR involved 60 Vbeta and 13 Jbeta primers. Clones were sequenced by immunoSEQ multiplex PCR, and TCRdb holds only the in-frame ones, with some missing. The sample lists some 120,000 clones, 55% to 75% occurring once. The sample consisted of PBMCs. These receptors all come from a man aged 25 to 40 in good health and CMV-seropositive.

This chain uses TRBV29-1 with TRBJ1-2; 9 nucleotides align to TRBD1. Losses at the gene ends were 4 bases for V and 7 bases for J; bases not matched to a gene: 4. Germline V gene lookup returns CDR1 SQVTM and CDR2 ANQGSEA. The length of the CDR3 is 12 residues. CDR3 DNA sequence: TGCAGCGTTGTGGACAGGGGCCCTGGCTACACCTTC. It specifies CSVVDRGPGYTF.

This clone was counted between two and nine times. The chain recombines TRBV6-5 with TRBJ1-2; D is unresolved. The CDR3 contains 14 residues. Trimming took off 4 bases at V and 8 bases at J, with 17 bases between the two ends. Germline loops: CDR1 MNHEY, CDR2 SVGAGI. The CDR3 DNA sequence: TGTGCCAGCAGTTCGCCGGGAGAACCTTGGGGCTACACCTTC. This sequence encodes CASSSPGEPWGYTF.

CDR3 region: CASSSAGRGTEAFF. In nucleotides, the CDR3 is TGTGCCAGCAGTTCGGCGGGGCGCGGAACTGAAGCTTTCTTT. V is TRBV6-1 and J is TRBJ1-1; TRBD1 might be the D (5 bases). The germline V gene encodes CDR1 MNHNS and CDR2 SASEGT. The CDR3 is made up of 14 amino acids. Trimming took 5 bases from V and 5 from J, leaving 15 bases between them.

V gene TRBV6-5 combines with J gene TRBJ1-5; perhaps TRBD1 as D (6 bases). Trimming removed 5 bases from V and 5 bases from J, with 16 bases in between. Germline CDR1 MNHEY, CDR2 SVGAGI. The CDR3 spans 15 residues. The CDR3 DNA reads TGTGCCAGCAGTACCAACCAGGGGCTACATCAGCCCCAGCATTTT. This translates into CASSTNQGLHQPQHF.

This clone has only a few counts. The chain carries TRBV2 and TRBJ2-7; 11 nucleotides agree with TRBD2. The CDR3 loop spans 15 amino acids. Trimming at V came to 4 bases and at J to 3 bases, leaving 5 bases not matched to a gene. Germline lookup yields CDR1 SNHLY and CDR2 FYNNEI. The CDR3 region has the DNA TGTGCCAGCAGTGGCTATGGGACTAGCGGCTACGAGCAGTACTTC. Its protein is CASSGYGTSGYEQYF.

The table lists this clone with a few counts. This sequence joins TRBV10-3 and TRBJ2-7; 7 bases fit TRBD1. Looked up from germline, CDR1 is ENHRY and CDR2 is SYGVKD. With 5 bases clipped from V and 5 bases from J, the junction kept 3 bases outside the gene matches. The CDR3 is made up of 12 amino acids. The CDR3 reads CAISKGADEQYV. CDR3 nucleotides: TGTGCCATCAGTAAGGGGGCCGACGAGCAGTACGTC.

This clone was recorded a few times. The chain combines TRBV30 with TRBJ2-1, with TRBD2 as a possible D gene (6 bases). The CDR3 is made up of 14 amino acids. The V gene lost 3 bases and the J gene lost 0 bases, with 9 bases spanning the gap. CDR1 is GTSNPN and CDR2 is SVGIG in the germline V gene (reference sequence). This chain's CDR3 is CAWRVGSSYNEQFF. For the CDR3, the DNA is TGTGCCTGGAGGGTCGGGAGCTCCTACAATGAGCAGTTCTTC.

J is TRBJ2-1 and V is TRBV9; D perhaps matches TRBD1 (6 bases). V lost 4 bases and J lost 5, with 13 bases in between. From germline, CDR1 is SGDLS and CDR2 YYNGEE. This CDR3 region has 14 residues. CDR3 DNA: TGTGCCAGCAGCCCTTCCGGACAGAACAATGAGCAGTTCTTC. Translated: CASSPSGQNNEQFF.

The count of this clone is one. The gene calls are TRBV29-1 and TRBJ1-5; no definite D call. The CDR3 length is 13 residues. The germline gives CDR1 SQVTM, CDR2 ANQGSEA. With 1 base removed from V and 5 bases from J, the gap between germline ends came to 9 bases. CDR3 sequence: CSVEVGRDQPQHF. For the CDR3, the DNA is TGCAGCGTTGAAGTAGGCCGGGATCAGCCCCAGCATTTT. Using reference TRBV29-1 and TRBJ1-5 for the parts outside the CDR3, the full variable domain is SAVISQKPSRDICQRGTSLTIQCQVDSQVTMMFWYRQQPGQSLTLIATANQGSEATYESGFVIDKFPISRPNLTFSTLTVSNMSPEDSSIYLCSVEVGRDQPQHFGDGTRLSIL.

This clone showed up just a few times. This sequence joins TRBV6-1 and TRBJ1-5; D remains unclear. Trimming shortened V by 2 bases and J by 9 bases, and 17 bases separated the two germline ends. CDR1 and CDR2 (germline): MNHNS, SASEGT. The CDR3 is 15 residues long. CDR3 amino acids: CASSELFPSRGPQHF. DNA of the CDR3: TGTGCCAGCAGTGAACTTTTCCCGAGCAGAGGGCCCCAGCATTTT.

This clone was detected only a few times. V is TRBV7-3 and J is TRBJ2-2, with 8 bases matching TRBD1. This CDR3 region has 14 residues. V dropped 5 bases and J dropped 6; count of bases not matched to a gene: 5. CDR1 is SGHTA and CDR2 is FQGTGA in the germline V gene. CDR3 sequence (DNA): TGTGCCAGCAGCCCATTACAGGGGGCCGGGGAGCTGTTTTTT. Its protein product is CASSPLQGAGELFF.

The rearrangement uses TRBV19 and TRBJ2-3, with 8 nucleotides matching TRBD1. The CDR3 contains 14 residues. Germline assignment: CDR1 LNHDA and CDR2 SQIVND (reference sequence). The ends lost 7 bases at V and 3 bases at J; junction bases unmatched: 6. The CDR3 DNA follows: TGTGCCAGTAACAGGGGGGCCGTGACAGATACGCAGTATTTT. This translates into CASNRGAVTDTQYF.

This clone came up a few times. This sequence joins TRBV7-2 and TRBJ2-3, with unresolved D. The CDR3 loop spans 15 amino acids. Germline CDR1 SGHTA, CDR2 FQGNSA. Trimming pared 3 bases from V and 0 bases from J, leaving 10 bases between. The CDR3 sequence is CASSFDFTSTDTQYF. The DNA for the CDR3 is TGTGCCAGCAGCTTCGACTTTACTAGCACAGATACGCAGTATTTT.

This chain uses TRBV2 with TRBJ2-7; TRBD2 might be the D (5 bases). Germline V lookup: CDR1 SNHLY, CDR2 FYNNEI. The CDR3 consists of 13 residues. CDR3: CPDEGPSSYEQYV. The CDR3 nucleotides read TGTCCCGACGAGGGCCCGAGCTCCTACGAGCAGTACGTC.

The chain is built from TRBV6-5 and TRBJ1-4; 7 bases are shared with TRBD1. V trimming: 5 bases; J trimming: 5 bases; junction bases outside the gene matches: 5. The CDR3 totals 14 residues. The germline CDR1 and CDR2 sequences are MNHEY and SVGAGI. The CDR3 bases are TGTGCCAGCAGTCGGGACAGAATGAATGAAAAACTGTTTTTT. It is translated as CASSRDRMNEKLFF.

This chain's CDR3 is CASSELGHSTDTQYF. The CDR3 DNA reads as TGCGCCAGCAGTGAGCTGGGGCATTCCACAGATACGCAGTATTTT. The rearrangement joins TRBV10-1 to TRBJ2-3; D possibly corresponds to TRBD1 (5 bases). Trimming left V 2 bases short and J 2 bases short, with 11 bases between. CDR1 is WNHNN and CDR2 is SYGVQD in the germline V gene (reference sequence). This CDR3 is built from 15 residues.

The chain is built from TRBV7-2 and TRBJ1-3; no clear D gene. This CDR3 has 15 residues. Germline CDR1 reads SGHTA; CDR2 reads FQGNSA. V was trimmed by 3 bases and J by 0 bases, leaving 9 bases between them. The CDR3, as DNA: TGTGCCAGCAGCTTCACAGTCAGCTCTGGAAACACCATATATTTT. Translating gives CASSFTVSSGNTIYF. Combining the CDR3 with reference TRBV7-2 and TRBJ1-3 gives the whole variable domain GAGVSQSPSNKVTEKGKDVELRCDPISGHTALYWYRQSLGQGLEFLIYFQGNSAPDKSGLPSDRFSAERTGGSVSTLTIQRTQQEDSAVYLCASSFTVSSGNTIYFGEGSWLTVV.

The chain combines TRBV4-3 with TRBJ2-3, with a possible D match to TRBD1 (7 bases). The ends were cut back, 6 bases at V and 2 bases at J, with 15 bases in the middle. Germline V CDR1 and CDR2: LGHNA, YSLEER. The CDR3 extends over 15 amino acids. The CDR3 sequence: CASSAGQHYTDTQYF. The CDR3 region has the DNA TGCGCCAGCAGTGCGGGACAGCACTACACAGATACGCAGTATTTT.

This chain links TRBV6-4 with TRBJ1-1; tentative D call: TRBD1 (5 bases). The germline CDR1 and CDR2 sequences are MRHNA and SNTAGT. Trimming pared 8 bases from V and 7 bases from J, leaving 20 bases between. CDR3 size: 14 residues. In DNA form, the CDR3 reads TGTGCCAGCGCCCGGAGAGAAGGGGCCTTTGAAGCTTTCTTT. This codes for CASARREGAFEAFF.

CDR3 sequence: CASSWRSPQGHGYTF. CDR3 nucleotides: TGTGCCAGCAGCTGGAGGTCCCCGCAGGGGCATGGCTACACCTTC. The V gene is TRBV5-6, the J gene TRBJ1-2, with D perhaps TRBD1 (6 bases). CDR1 and CDR2 (germline): SGHDT, YYEEEE. This CDR3 comprises 15 residues. V dropped 3 bases and J dropped 6 bases, with 18 bases sitting between them.

This chain uses TRBV5-1 with TRBJ2-4, with 12 bases lining up with TRBD2. After removal of 1 base from V and 8 bases from J, the junction contained 7 bases not matched to a gene. The germline V gene encodes CDR1 SGHRS and CDR2 YFSETQ. This CDR3 has 16 amino acids. This CDR3 reads CASSLSSGGAEDIQYF. As DNA, the CDR3 is TGCGCCAGCAGCTTGTCTAGCGGGGGGGCAGAGGACATTCAGTACTTC. The complete variable domain, with remaining parts taken from reference TRBV5-1 and TRBJ2-4, reads KAGVTQTPRYLIKTRGQQVTLSCSPISGHRSVSWYQQTPGQGLQFLFEYFSETQRNKGNFPGRFSGRQFSNSRSEMNVSTLELGDSALYLCASSLSSGGAEDIQYFGAGTRLSVL.

This sequence joins TRBV4-3 and TRBJ1-1, with a tentative D call TRBD1 (5 bases). The V end was cut by 0 bases, the J end by 5 bases, with 7 bases between. This CDR3 has 13 residues. The germline V gene has CDR1 LGHNA and CDR2 YSLEER. Here the CDR3 reads CASSQDGGTEAFF. CDR3 nucleotide sequence: TGCGCCAGCAGCCAAGATGGGGGGACTGAAGCTTTCTTT.

The genes are TRBV2 and TRBJ1-2; 11 bases line up with TRBD1. Germline values: CDR1 SNHLY, CDR2 FYNNEI. The CDR3 loop spans 12 amino acids. Trimming cost V 9 bases and J 4 bases; bases outside gene matches: 1. In DNA, the CDR3 is TGTGCCAGTGGGACAGGGGGCTATGGCTACACCTTC. It specifies CASGTGGYGYTF.

This chain joins TRBV15 and TRBJ1-5, with D uncertain. V lost 3 bases to trimming and J lost 2 bases, with 2 bases between them. The germline V gene encodes CDR1 LNHNV and CDR2 YYDKDF (reference sequence). This CDR3 is built from 12 residues. The CDR3 region has the DNA TGTGCCACCAGCAGCGGCAATCAGCCCCAGCATTTT. Its translation: CATSSGNQPQHF.

This clone was counted a few times. This CDR3 reads CASAFRGYEQYF. DNA of the CDR3: TGTGCTAGTGCTTTCAGGGGTTACGAGCAGTACTTC. This rearrangement joins TRBV12-5 to TRBJ2-7; perhaps TRBD1 as D (6 bases). Trimming stripped 7 bases from V and 4 bases from J, with 11 bases between. This CDR3 comprises 12 residues. In germline, CDR1 is LGHNT, CDR2 FRNRAP. The entire variable domain, with the rest obtained from reference TRBV12-5 and TRBJ2-7, is as follows: DARVTQTPRHKVTEMGQEVTMRCQPILGHNTVFWYRQTMMQGLELLAYFRNRAPLDDSGMPKDRFSAEMPDATLATLKIQPSEPRDSAVYFCASAFRGYEQYFGPGTRLTVT.

V and J are TRBV6-1 and TRBJ1-1, with TRBD1 identical over 9 bases. CDR1 and CDR2 (germline): MNHNS, SASEGT. The V and J ends lost 1 base and 3 bases, in that order; junction bases with no gene match: 6. The CDR3 is 16 residues long. DNA of the CDR3: TGTGCCAGCAGTGAAGTTTGGAGGACAGGGGACACTGAAGCTTTCTTT. Protein: CASSEVWRTGDTEAFF.

The chain joins TRBV6-6 to TRBJ1-2; weak D call: TRBD1 (6 bases). This CDR3 contains 14 residues. Trimming shortened V by 0 bases and J by 4 bases, and 9 bases separated the two germline ends. Germline lookup yields CDR1 MNHNY and CDR2 SVGAGI (reference sequence). The CDR3 loop is CASSYSQGRYGYTF. The CDR3 nucleotides are TGTGCCAGCAGTTACTCGCAGGGGCGCTATGGCTACACCTTC.

This chain connects TRBV7-9 to TRBJ2-3, with 10 bases lining up with TRBD2. The CDR3 runs to 16 residues. The trim removed 8 bases at V and 8 bases at J, leaving 16 bases unmatched. Germline CDR1 SEHNR, CDR2 FQNEAQ (reference sequence). The CDR3 coding sequence is TGTGCCAGCGGTTATCCTAGCGGGGGCGGCCGGGGTACGCAGTATTTT. Its protein product is CASGYPSGGGRGTQYF.

This chain connects TRBV28 to TRBJ1-5, with D perhaps TRBD1 (5 bases). The CDR3 sequence is 13 residues long. The V end was cut by 4 bases, the J end by 4 bases, with 8 bases between. Looked up from germline, CDR1 is MDHEN and CDR2 is SYDVKM. The CDR3 loop reads CASSSGGNQPQHF. The CDR3 coding sequence is TGTGCCAGCAGTTCGGGGGGGAATCAGCCCCAGCATTTT.

The V and J genes are TRBV28 and TRBJ1-2; D gene unclear. Germline V CDR1 and CDR2: MDHEN, SYDVKM. V dropped 3 bases and J dropped 8 bases, with 16 bases sitting between them. The CDR3 consists of 14 residues. The CDR3 region is CASSFRGLRDGYTF. The CDR3 DNA follows: TGTGCCAGCAGTTTCCGGGGATTACGTGACGGCTACACCTTC.

V gene TRBV14 combines with J gene TRBJ2-7; tentative D call: TRBD2 (5 bases). Trimming left V 8 bases short and J 4 bases short, with 30 bases between. This CDR3 is 18 amino acids long. Germline CDR1 SGHDN, CDR2 FVKESK. CDR3 bases: TGTGCCAGCCCCACCGCGGAGCGAATAGGACTTATACCTTACGAGCAGTACGTC. Translation: CASPTAERIGLIPYEQYV.

This clone showed up just a few times. This chain joins TRBV28 and TRBJ1-5, with D perhaps matching TRBD1 (6 bases). The CDR3 contains 16 residues. The germline V gene has CDR1 MDHEN and CDR2 SYDVKM. Trimming left V 4 bases short and J 3 bases short, with 16 bases between. This CDR3 reads CASSWGRGGYNQPQHF. The CDR3 DNA reads as TGTGCCAGCAGTTGGGGCCGGGGGGGCTACAATCAGCCCCAGCATTTT.